The T cell receptor beta chain under discussion was sequenced for a study of monozygotic twins with inflammatory bowel disease. The UMIs carried a 6-nucleotide sample barcode, and they were added by template switching. Reanalyzing the 5' RACE reads, TCRdb keeps one entry per CDR3 protein, without DNA. The sample's table shows roughly 160,000 distinct CDR3 sequences. In the case of this clonotype: Antigen: not known.

Points from the study as a whole: Concordance status among twins (concordant versus discordant) showed no link to repertoire similarity, possibly from limited power. Relative to healthy twins, IBD patients had fewer clonotypes in common with others, a gap that was especially apparent with disease activity. Separate T cell subtypes could not be resolved from one another.

The CDR3 has 14 amino acids. In germline, CDR1 is MGHDK, CDR2 SYGVNS. The receptor comes from a human donor with ulcerative colitis or Crohn's disease, or a healthy co-twin of an affected twin (not recorded which). This rearrangement joins TRBV25-1 to TRBJ1-2; the TCRdb call, TRBD1, lacks DNA for checking. Sequencing was done on a sample of blood. CDR3 residues: CASSTGVVNYGYTF.